A single sample gave rise to the 27 T cell receptor beta chains below, sequenced in a study of shared clonotypes between healthy human individuals. Clones were sequenced by immunoSEQ multiplex PCR, and TCRdb holds only the in-frame ones, with some missing. The table includes about 800,000 clones, just over 95% detected once. Selected positively for CCR7 and CD45RO-negative, naive CD8 cells excluded terminally differentiated effector memory CD45RA+ cells. The sample taken for sequencing was naive CD8+ T cells sorted from blood. The receptors originated from a man aged 25-45 years in good health.

J is TRBJ2-3 and V is TRBV13; D is unclear. The CDR3 extends over 16 amino acids. V was cut by 0 bases and J by 2 bases, with 12 bases left in between. CDR1 and CDR2 (germline): PRHDT, FYEKMQ (reference sequence). The CDR3: CASSLGSYSVTDTQYF. The CDR3 DNA follows: TGTGCCAGCAGCTTAGGGTCTTACAGCGTCACAGATACGCAGTATTTT.

This clone has only one observation. The chain links TRBV7-6 to TRBJ2-7; D might be TRBD1 (5 bases). The germline gives CDR1 SGHVS, CDR2 FNYEAQ. This CDR3 has 13 residues. The V and J ends lost 2 bases and 2 bases respectively, with 7 bases between them. CDR3 protein: CASSLHRTYEQYF. CDR3 DNA sequence: TGTGCCAGCAGCTTACACAGGACCTACGAGCAGTACTTC.

The CDR3 protein is CASSLERGGANQPQHF. CDR3 nucleotides: TGTGCCAGCAGTTTAGAGAGGGGGGGCGCAAATCAGCCCCAGCATTTT. This sequence joins TRBV28 and TRBJ1-5, with D tentatively TRBD1 (6 bases). CDR1 and CDR2 (germline): MDHEN, SYDVKM. V lost 2 bases and J lost 4, with 15 bases in between. The CDR3 spans 16 residues.

This chain uses TRBV7-9 with TRBJ1-1; D not certain. The CDR3 extends over 16 amino acids. Trimming shortened V by 0 bases and J by 5 bases, and 16 bases separated the two germline ends. In germline, CDR1 is SEHNR, CDR2 FQNEAQ (reference sequence). Written as DNA, the CDR3 is TGTGCCAGCAGCTTAGCGTCTAGAGCCCTGGGGACTGAAGCTTTCTTT. This translates into CASSLASRALGTEAFF. Combining the CDR3 with reference TRBV7-9 and TRBJ1-1 gives the whole variable domain DTGVSQNPRHKITKRGQNVTFRCDPISEHNRLYWYRQTLGQGPEFLTYFQNEAQLEKSRLLSDRFSAERPKGSFSTLEIQRTEQGDSAMYLCASSLASRALGTEAFFGQGTRLTVV.

The chain is built from TRBV7-9 and TRBJ2-7, with D maybe TRBD2 (6 bases). Germline CDR1 is SEHNR and CDR2 is FQNEAQ (reference sequence). With 4 bases removed from V and 3 bases from J, the gap between germline ends came to 10 bases. The CDR3 has 13 amino acids. CDR3 sequence: CASSSEEGYEQYF. Written as DNA, the CDR3 is TGTGCCAGCAGCTCGGAGGAGGGCTACGAGCAGTACTTC.

This sequence joins TRBV7-9 and TRBJ2-7, with D hard to call. CDR1 and CDR2 (germline): SEHNR, FQNEAQ (reference sequence). The V gene lost 1 base and the J gene lost 0 bases, with 13 bases spanning the gap. This CDR3 spans 16 amino acids. CDR3 nucleotide sequence: TGTGCCAGCAGCTTAGTTGGTACAGCTCACTCCTACGAGCAGTACTTC. This gives the protein CASSLVGTAHSYEQYF.

The rearrangement uses TRBV7-3 and TRBJ2-3; 12 bases line up with TRBD2. Trimming cost V 0 bases and J 4 bases; bases outside gene matches: 2. Germline V CDR1 and CDR2: SGHTA, FQGTGA. The CDR3 length is 16 residues. In nucleotides, the CDR3 is TGTGCCAGCAGCTTAACACTAGCGGGAGGAGCAGATACGCAGTATTTT. This codes for CASSLTLAGGADTQYF. The full variable domain, rest sourced from reference TRBV7-3 and TRBJ2-3, is GAGVSQTPSNKVTEKGKYVELRCDPISGHTALYWYRQSLGQGPEFLIYFQGTGAADDSGLPNDRFFAVRPEGSVSTLKIQRTERGDSAVYLCASSLTLAGGADTQYFGPGTRLTVL.

The genes are TRBV4-1 and TRBJ2-5; 9 bases align to TRBD1. Germline-derived CDR1 and CDR2 are MGHRA and YSYEKL. The length of the CDR3 is 15 residues. With V trimmed by 2 bases and J by 2 bases, 3 bases remained unmatched. The CDR3 loop reads CASSQRGTGQETQYF. CDR3 bases: TGCGCCAGCAGCCAAAGGGGGACAGGGCAAGAGACCCAGTACTTC.

V gene TRBV6-6 combines with J gene TRBJ1-3, with TRBD1 as a possible D gene (6 bases). This CDR3 has 16 residues. Trimming stripped 5 bases from V and 0 bases from J, with 14 bases between. CDR1 and CDR2 (germline): MNHNY, SVGAGI (reference sequence). CDR3 loop: CASSTITGSSGNTIYF. For the CDR3, the DNA is TGTGCCAGCAGTACCATTACAGGGAGCTCTGGAAACACCATATATTTT.

V is TRBV29-1 and J is TRBJ2-1; the D is unclear. CDR1 and CDR2 (germline): SQVTM, ANQGSEA. This CDR3 comprises 15 residues. The germline V and J ends were trimmed by 3 bases and 0 bases, with 12 bases remaining between them. The CDR3 protein is CSVEWTEDSYNEQFF. DNA of the CDR3: TGCAGCGTTGAGTGGACGGAAGACTCCTACAATGAGCAGTTCTTC.

The rearrangement joins TRBV7-9 to TRBJ1-4, with 7 bases aligning to TRBD1. CDR3 length equals 14 residues. V lost 3 bases to trimming and J lost 4 bases; unmatched junction nucleotides: 2. Per germline, CDR1 SEHNR and CDR2 FQNEAQ (reference sequence). CDR3 region: CASSFRDSNEKLFF. Here the CDR3 DNA reads TGTGCCAGCAGCTTTAGGGACAGTAATGAAAAACTGTTTTTT.

The CDR3 protein is CASYTYNEQFF. The CDR3 nucleotides read TGTGCCAGTTATACGTACAATGAGCAGTTCTTC. This sequence joins TRBV27 and TRBJ2-1; D is uncertain. CDR3 size: 11 residues. Germline V gene sequence: CDR1 MNHEY, CDR2 SMNVEV (reference sequence). With 9 bases removed from V and 4 bases from J, the gap between germline ends came to 7 bases.

The chain uses TRBV2 and TRBJ2-7; a possible D gene is TRBD1 (5 bases). V was cut by 6 bases and J by 4 bases, with 16 bases left in between. From germline, CDR1 is SNHLY and CDR2 FYNNEI. CDR3 length: 14 amino acids. Here the CDR3 DNA reads TGTGCCAGCAGCCCCAGGGTGGCCACTTACGAGCAGTACTTC. Amino acid sequence: CASSPRVATYEQYF.

The chain recombines TRBV19 with TRBJ2-7; 7 bases line up with TRBD2. V lost 5 bases to trimming and J lost 2 bases; unmatched junction nucleotides: 6. CDR3 length: 14 amino acids. CDR1 and CDR2 from the germline V gene are LNHDA and SQIVND (reference sequence). CDR3 DNA sequence: TGTGCCAGTAGTTCCGGACTAGTTCCCTACGAGCAGTACTTC. This translates into CASSSGLVPYEQYF.

This clone was recorded only once. The chain has TRBV27 and TRBJ1-4; 7 bases agree with TRBD1. Germline CDR1 MNHEY, CDR2 SMNVEV (reference sequence). The CDR3 is made up of 14 amino acids. Trimming took 2 bases from V and 10 from J; bases not matched to a gene: 7. The CDR3: CASSLVGGDGKLFF. CDR3 coding DNA: TGTGCCAGCAGTTTAGTAGGGGGCGATGGAAAACTGTTTTTT.

This sequence joins TRBV4-1 and TRBJ2-1; 9 bases line up with TRBD1. The J segment lost 8 bases and the V segment lost 4 bases, leaving 12 bases of the junction unmatched. The CDR3 extends over 16 amino acids. Germline V lookup: CDR1 MGHRA, CDR2 YSYEKL. CDR3 in DNA: TGCGCCAGCAGCCCAGACCTGGACAGGGGTCCGCATGAGCAGTTCTTC. Translated: CASSPDLDRGPHEQFF.

The V call is TRBV27, the J call TRBJ2-1, with TRBD2 matching 8 bases. CDR1 and CDR2 from the germline V gene are MNHEY and SMNVEV (reference sequence). The CDR3 runs 15 residues. V dropped 5 bases and J dropped 3; count of bases not matched to a gene: 6. Written as DNA, the CDR3 is TGTGCCAGCAGTCTTACCGGGACTAGCTACAATGAGCAGTTCTTC. It translates to CASSLTGTSYNEQFF.

This chain's CDR3 is CASSVGHGGTEAFF. The CDR3 coding sequence is TGTGCCAGCAGCGTCGGACATGGCGGCACTGAAGCTTTCTTT. The gene calls are TRBV9 and TRBJ1-1; D is perhaps TRBD1 (5 bases). Per the germline V gene, CDR1 is SGDLS and CDR2 is YYNGEE. The ends were cut back, 2 bases at V and 4 bases at J, with 12 bases in the middle. The CDR3 runs to 14 residues.

The chain has TRBV28 and TRBJ2-7, with 12 bases aligning to TRBD1. J was trimmed by 6 bases and V by 6 bases; bases with no gene match: 6. Per germline, CDR1 MDHEN and CDR2 SYDVKM. The CDR3 has 14 amino acids. The CDR3 sequence is CASSRGQGAGEQYF. Written as DNA, the CDR3 is TGTGCCAGCAGCCGGGGACAGGGGGCGGGCGAGCAGTACTTC.

The chain couples TRBV10-3 to TRBJ2-5; 7 bases align to TRBD2. V shed 3 bases, J shed 6 bases, and the junction held 4 bases outside the gene matches. The CDR3 contains 13 residues. Germline V gene lookup returns CDR1 ENHRY and CDR2 SYGVKD. This CDR3 is CAISDGREKTQYF. In DNA form, the CDR3 reads TGTGCCATCAGTGATGGGCGGGAGAAGACCCAGTACTTC.

The chain uses TRBV9 and TRBJ2-7; perhaps D is TRBD1 or TRBD2 (6 bases each). In germline, CDR1 is SGDLS, CDR2 YYNGEE. Between the trimmed V and J ends, which lost 0 bases and 5 bases, there was a span of 12 bases. This CDR3 region has 14 residues. The DNA of the CDR3 is TGTGCCAGCAGCGTAGAGGGGGGTGCGGACGAGCAGTACTTC. It encodes CASSVEGGADEQYF.

The chain carries TRBV7-3 and TRBJ1-2; 7 nucleotides align to TRBD1. The V gene's germline CDR1 is SGHTA and CDR2 FQGTGA. J lost 6 bases, V lost 1 base, and 2 bases had no gene match. This CDR3 has 13 residues. The CDR3 bases are TGTGCCAGCAGCTTAAAAGGGGGCCATGGCTACACCTTC. Its protein is CASSLKGGHGYTF.

This clone was seen a single time. The chain employs TRBV9 and TRBJ2-1, with a possible D match to TRBD1 (6 bases). CDR1 and CDR2 from the germline V gene are SGDLS and YYNGEE. This CDR3 is 15 amino acids long. With 3 bases removed from V and 2 bases from J, the gap between germline ends came to 12 bases. The CDR3 loop is CASSGQELTYNEQFF. DNA of the CDR3: TGTGCCAGCAGCGGACAGGAACTCACCTACAATGAGCAGTTCTTC.

Regarding this clone: The same CDR3 is also encoded by other DNA sequences in this sample. This rearrangement joins TRBV2 to TRBJ2-7, with 9 positions matching TRBD2. This CDR3 is built from 13 residues. Trimming removed 6 bases from V and 2 bases from J; junction bases left unmatched: 2. Germline lookup yields CDR1 SNHLY and CDR2 FYNNEI. The CDR3 DNA reads TGTGCCAGCAGGACTAGCGGCACCTACGAGCAGTACTTC. It codes for CASRTSGTYEQYF.

The chain uses TRBV27 and TRBJ2-7; a weak D match, TRBD1 (5 bases). The germline V gene encodes CDR1 MNHEY and CDR2 SMNVEV (reference sequence). This CDR3 has 15 residues. Trimming cost V 9 bases and J 1 base, with 19 bases left between them. The CDR3 loop is CARPLHRSASYEQYF. The CDR3 DNA reads as TGTGCCAGACCCCTCCACAGGTCCGCTTCCTACGAGCAGTACTTC.

This chain joins TRBV27 and TRBJ2-5; TRBD2 is a possible D gene (5 bases). The CDR3 has 15 residues. The V gene's germline CDR1 is MNHEY and CDR2 SMNVEV (reference sequence). V was shortened by 3 bases and J by 2 bases, with 13 bases between the two germline ends. As DNA, the CDR3 is TGTGCCAGCAGTTTCTGGGCTTCGGGACAAGAGACCCAGTACTTC. This translates into CASSFWASGQETQYF.

The rearrangement uses TRBV14 and TRBJ2-7; perhaps D is TRBD1 or TRBD2 (5 bases each). The CDR3 contains 17 residues. Germline V gene sequence: CDR1 SGHDN, CDR2 FVKESK. V lost 4 bases and J 6 bases, leaving 25 bases between the germline ends. The CDR3 coding sequence is TGTGCCAGCAGCCGGGAATCGTCTGGCCCCTGGGGGAGCGAGCAGTACTTC. Amino acids: CASSRESSGPWGSEQYF.